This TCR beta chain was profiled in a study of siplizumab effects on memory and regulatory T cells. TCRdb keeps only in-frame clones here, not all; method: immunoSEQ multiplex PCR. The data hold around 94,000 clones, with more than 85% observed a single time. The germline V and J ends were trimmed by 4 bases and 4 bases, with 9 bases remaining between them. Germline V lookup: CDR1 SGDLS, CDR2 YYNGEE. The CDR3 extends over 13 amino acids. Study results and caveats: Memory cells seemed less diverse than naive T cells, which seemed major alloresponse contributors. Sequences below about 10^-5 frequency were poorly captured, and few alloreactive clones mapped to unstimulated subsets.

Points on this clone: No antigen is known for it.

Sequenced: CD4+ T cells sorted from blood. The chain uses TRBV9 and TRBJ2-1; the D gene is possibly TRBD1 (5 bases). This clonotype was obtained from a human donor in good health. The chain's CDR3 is CASSSRQYNEQFF. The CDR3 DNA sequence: TGTGCCAGCAGCTCCCGACAGTACAATGAGCAGTTCTTC.